One and the same sample provided the 21 T cell receptor beta chains below, sequenced in a study of shared T cell receptors in the human thymus (dated by TCRdb to the early 2020s). Libraries were built with the immunoSEQ multiplex PCR assay. Imported from immuneACCESS, the table was reduced by TCRdb to in-frame sequences with V and J called. These copies leave out some clones; in studies compared against another copy, an unresolved V gene accounts for under half, and the cause of the remainder is not known. In this sample the table shows about 660,000 clones, more than 75% of which occur a single time. 0.009% to 0.0095% of the sample is held by the ten biggest clonotypes. These same records also appear under a second study, on human thymus T cells.

What was sequenced was thymocytes. The receptors were gathered from a boy under two years old with a congenital heart defect. Donor details come from another sample of the same person, matched by shared clones.

The chain carries TRBV4-3 and TRBJ1-1, with D maybe TRBD1 (5 bases). This CDR3 is 16 amino acids long. V dropped 1 base and J dropped 1 base, with 13 bases sitting between them. Germline values: CDR1 LGHNA, CDR2 YSLEER. CDR3 nucleotides: TGCGCCAGCAGCCAAGGTGGCGGGAGGGGGAACACTGAAGCTTTCTTT. Translated, it gives CASSQGGGRGNTEAFF.

The chain links TRBV19 to TRBJ2-2, with D perhaps matching TRBD2 (6 bases). V lost 4 bases and J 5 bases, leaving 17 bases between the germline ends. Germline CDR1 is LNHDA and CDR2 is SQIVND (reference sequence). The CDR3 totals 16 residues. CDR3 in amino acids: CASSRGREKGTGELFF. As DNA, the CDR3 is TGTGCCAGTAGTAGGGGTCGGGAGAAGGGGACCGGGGAGCTGTTTTTT.

This chain links TRBV7-9 with TRBJ2-1; 10 positions agree with TRBD2. The CDR3 length is 15 residues. Germline-derived CDR1 and CDR2 are SEHNR and FQNEAQ (reference sequence). Germline trimming cut 5 bases from V and 8 bases from J; bases unmatched to any gene: 9. DNA for the CDR3: TGTGCCAGCAGCCTACTAGCGGGAAGGGCGTATGAGCAGTTCTTC. Translated, it gives CASSLLAGRAYEQFF.

The chain uses TRBV4-1 and TRBJ2-2; D ambiguous. The germline CDR1 and CDR2 sequences are MGHRA and YSYEKL. This CDR3 contains 14 residues. V shed 1 base and J shed 8 bases, with 11 bases lying between them. The CDR3 is CASSQVQSGGELFF. CDR3 in DNA: TGCGCCAGCAGCCAAGTACAGTCCGGTGGGGAGCTGTTTTTT.

This chain uses TRBV19 with TRBJ2-7, with D uncertain. The CDR3 extends over 14 amino acids. The V end lost 7 bases, the J end lost 1 base, and 14 bases lay between the germline ends. CDR1 and CDR2 from the germline V gene are LNHDA and SQIVND (reference sequence). In DNA form, the CDR3 reads TGTGCCAGTATGTATGGCAGGAAATCCTACGAGCAGTACTTC. It specifies CASMYGRKSYEQYF.

This chain uses TRBV10-2 with TRBJ2-7, with 8 nucleotides matching TRBD2. The trim removed 2 bases at V and 2 bases at J, leaving 8 bases unmatched. Germline V gene lookup returns CDR1 WSHSY and CDR2 SAAADI. The CDR3 covers 16 residues. The CDR3 here is CASSENPLAGPYEQYF. The DNA of the CDR3 is TGCGCCAGCAGTGAGAATCCGCTAGCGGGCCCCTACGAGCAGTACTTC.

This chain links TRBV27 with TRBJ2-5; 7 bases align to TRBD2. The V gene end was trimmed by 5 bases and the J gene end by 3 bases; junction bases not matched to a gene: 12. The length of the CDR3 is 16 residues. Looked up from germline, CDR1 is MNHEY and CDR2 is SMNVEV (reference sequence). CDR3 bases: TGTGCCAGCAGTCCTCAAAACCTAGCGGACAAAGAGACCCAGTACTTC. The encoded protein is CASSPQNLADKETQYF.

This clone was detected only a few times. The rearrangement links TRBV5-5 to TRBJ2-2, with 11 nucleotides matching TRBD2. Germline loops: CDR1 SGHKS, CDR2 YYEKEE (reference sequence). Trimming removed 2 bases from V and 1 base from J; junction bases left unmatched: 4. The CDR3 has 17 residues. In DNA form, the CDR3 reads TGTGCCAGCAGCTTACAGCTAGCGGGAGGGAACACCGGGGAGCTGTTTTTT. It is translated as CASSLQLAGGNTGELFF.

This clone appeared once. CDR3 bases: TGTGCCAGCAGTTTATCGTCCTTCTTAGTCGTCCCACTAGCGGAACACTACAATGAGCAGTTCTTC. Protein product: CASSLSSFLVVPLAEHYNEQFF. The chain joins TRBV28 to TRBJ2-1; 8 positions match TRBD2. The CDR3 loop spans 22 amino acids. V lost 1 base, J lost 3 bases, and 23 bases stayed unmatched. In germline, CDR1 is MDHEN, CDR2 SYDVKM.

The chain recombines TRBV19 with TRBJ1-5; the match to TRBD1 covers 7 bases. The CDR3 contains 19 residues. The germline gives CDR1 LNHDA, CDR2 SQIVND (reference sequence). Germline trimming cut 0 bases from V and 1 base from J; bases unmatched to any gene: 12. The CDR3 protein is CASSIDGTLRGQSNQPQHF. CDR3 DNA sequence: TGTGCCAGTAGTATAGACGGGACTTTGAGGGGGCAGAGCAATCAGCCCCAGCATTTT.

The rearrangement joins TRBV5-1 to TRBJ2-1; 7 bases line up with TRBD2. CDR1 is SGHRS and CDR2 is YFSETQ in the germline V gene. The CDR3 loop spans 16 amino acids. V shed 3 bases and J 4 bases; nucleotides not matched to a gene: 10. CDR3 DNA sequence: TGCGCCAGCAGCTGGATGGGGACTAATGGGTACAATGAGCAGTTCTTC. The encoded protein is CASSWMGTNGYNEQFF. Full variable domain (remainder filled in from reference TRBV5-1 and TRBJ2-1): KAGVTQTPRYLIKTRGQQVTLSCSPISGHRSVSWYQQTPGQGLQFLFEYFSETQRNKGNFPGRFSGRQFSNSRSEMNVSTLELGDSALYLCASSWMGTNGYNEQFFGPGTRLTVL.

The chain recombines TRBV7-2 with TRBJ1-2; 7 nucleotides match TRBD1. Germline loops: CDR1 SGHTA, CDR2 FQGNSA. The CDR3 length is 14 residues. V lost 4 bases, J lost 0 bases, and 2 bases stayed unmatched. Written as DNA, the CDR3 is TGTGCCAGCAGCTGGGGACAGTCTAACTATGGCTACACCTTC. It specifies CASSWGQSNYGYTF.

The CDR3 nucleotides read TGTGCCAGCAGCTTAGCGAGCGGGAGAGTCGTCGGGGAGCTGTTTTTT. Encoded protein: CASSLASGRVVGELFF. This rearrangement joins TRBV7-2 to TRBJ2-2; 8 bases are shared with TRBD2. Germline V gene lookup returns CDR1 SGHTA and CDR2 FQGNSA. Losses at the gene ends were 0 bases for V and 7 bases for J; bases not matched to a gene: 7. The CDR3 loop spans 16 amino acids.

V usage is TRBV4-3 and J usage is TRBJ1-5; 7 bases agree with TRBD1. This CDR3 comprises 17 residues. From germline, CDR1 is LGHNA and CDR2 YSLEER. V lost 2 bases and J lost 4; bases outside the gene matches: 11. As DNA, the CDR3 is TGCGCCAGCAGCCAACTTTTCGCAAGGGGGCCGAATCAGCCCCAGCATTTT. Residues: CASSQLFARGPNQPQHF.

This clone has just a few counts. This sequence joins TRBV4-3 and TRBJ1-5; 9 nucleotides match TRBD1. The CDR3 is 17 amino acids. The germline V gene encodes CDR1 LGHNA and CDR2 YSLEER. The J segment lost 1 base and the V segment lost 1 base, leaving 5 bases of the junction unmatched. CDR3 amino acids: CASSQALGQGSNQPQHF. The CDR3 DNA follows: TGCGCCAGCAGCCAAGCCCTGGGACAGGGAAGCAATCAGCCCCAGCATTTT.

The chain employs TRBV11-2 and TRBJ1-5; perhaps TRBD1 as D (5 bases). Germline loops: CDR1 SGHAT, CDR2 FQNNGV. The CDR3 is 15 residues long. The V end was cut by 2 bases, the J end by 6 bases, with 14 bases between. The CDR3 protein is CASSLSPGGSQPQHF. The CDR3 bases are TGTGCCAGCAGCTTATCGCCCGGGGGTTCTCAGCCCCAGCATTTT. Full variable domain (rest looked up from reference TRBV11-2 and TRBJ1-5): EAGVAQSPRYKIIEKRQSVAFWCNPISGHATLYWYQQILGQGPKLLIQFQNNGVVDDSQLPKDRFSAERLKGVDSTLKIQPAKLEDSAVYLCASSLSPGGSQPQHFGDGTRLSIL.

To note about this clone: The sample contains more than one DNA sequence encoding this CDR3. The chain is built from TRBV9 and TRBJ1-1, with no clear D. The CDR3 is 13 amino acids. Germline V lookup: CDR1 SGDLS, CDR2 YYNGEE. Deletions cut 0 bases from V and 1 base from J, with 4 bases between. The CDR3 nucleotides read TGTGCCAGCAGCGTAGCCGGGAACACTGAAGCTTTCTTT. It translates to CASSVAGNTEAFF.

This chain links TRBV2 with TRBJ2-2, with 8 bases matching TRBD1. The CDR3 has 15 residues. Germline CDR1 and CDR2: SNHLY and FYNNEI. Trimming took 4 bases from V and 4 from J; bases not matched to a gene: 5. The CDR3 here is CASSGQGSGTGELFF. CDR3 nucleotide sequence: TGTGCCAGCAGTGGACAGGGGAGTGGCACCGGGGAGCTGTTTTTT. Full variable domain (remainder filled in from reference TRBV2 and TRBJ2-2): EPEVTQTPSHQVTQMGQEVILRCVPISNHLYFYWYRQILGQKVEFLVSFYNNEISEKSEIFDDQFSVERPDGSNFTLKIRSTKLEDSAMYFCASSGQGSGTGELFFGEGSRLTVL.

The V gene is TRBV10-3, the J gene TRBJ2-1; TRBD1 is a possible D gene (6 bases). Trimming pared 0 bases from V and 6 bases from J, leaving 12 bases between. The germline V gene encodes CDR1 ENHRY and CDR2 SYGVKD. The CDR3 is 15 amino acids. As DNA, the CDR3 is TGTGCCATCAGTGAGTCGGAGGACAGACCCAATGAGCAGTTCTTC. Its translation is CAISESEDRPNEQFF.

This clone has only a few counts. The chain is built from TRBV25-1 and TRBJ2-7; D is ambiguous. CDR3 length equals 14 residues. The germline gives CDR1 MGHDK, CDR2 SYGVNS. Trimming pared 2 bases from V and 1 base from J, leaving 9 bases between. In DNA form, the CDR3 reads TGTGCCAGCAGTGAAGATACGCAGTCCTACGAGCAGTACTTC. Translation gives CASSEDTQSYEQYF.

The rearrangement joins TRBV30 to TRBJ2-1; the match to TRBD2 covers 10 bases. The CDR3 totals 16 residues. Trimming removed 0 bases from V and 9 bases from J; junction bases left unmatched: 11. Germline V CDR1 and CDR2: GTSNPN, SVGIG (reference sequence). DNA of the CDR3: TGTGCCTGGAGTGTACCTAGCGGGAGCCGGTGGGGTGAGCAGTTCTTC. Translating it yields CAWSVPSGSRWGEQFF.